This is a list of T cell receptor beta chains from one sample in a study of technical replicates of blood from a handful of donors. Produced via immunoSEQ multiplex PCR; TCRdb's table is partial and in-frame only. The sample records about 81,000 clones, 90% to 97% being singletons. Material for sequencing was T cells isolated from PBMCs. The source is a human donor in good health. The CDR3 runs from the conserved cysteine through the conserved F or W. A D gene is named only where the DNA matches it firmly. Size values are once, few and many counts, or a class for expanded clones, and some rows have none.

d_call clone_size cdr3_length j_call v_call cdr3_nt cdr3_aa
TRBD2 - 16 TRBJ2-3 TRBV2 TGTGCCAGCAGTGAAAGGGCTAGCGGGTACACAGATACGCAGTATTTT CASSERASGYTDTQYF
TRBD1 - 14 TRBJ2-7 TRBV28 TGTGCCGCTTCATGGACAGGGACCATTTGGGAGCAGTACTTC CAASWTGTIWEQYF
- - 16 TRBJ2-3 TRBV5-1 TGCGCCAGCAGCTTGTCGGGGGGCCTAAGCACAGATACGCAGTATTTT CASSLSGGLSTDTQYF
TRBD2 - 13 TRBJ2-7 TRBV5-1 TGCGCCAGCACTAGCGGGCGGGCGCACGAGCAGTACTTC CASTSGRAHEQYF
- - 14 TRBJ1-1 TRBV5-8 TGTGCCAGCAGCTTGGAGGGGGTTGGAACTGAAGCTTTCTTT CASSLEGVGTEAFF
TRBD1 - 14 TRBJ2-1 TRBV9 TGTGCCAGCAGCGGAACAACAGGGGGCACTGAGCAGTTCTTC CASSGTTGGTEQFF
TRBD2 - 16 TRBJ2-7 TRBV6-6 TGTGCCAGCAGTAAAATAGACCGACTAGCGGGGAGGGAGCAGTACTTC CASSKIDRLAGREQYF
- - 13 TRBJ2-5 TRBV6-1 TGTGCCAGCAGTGAAGTTGGGGGGGAGACCCAGTACTTC CASSEVGGETQYF
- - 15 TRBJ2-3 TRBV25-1 TGTGCCAGCAGTGAATGGCTAGCGATAACAGATACGCAGTATTTT CASSEWLAITDTQYF
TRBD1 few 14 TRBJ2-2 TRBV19 TGTGCCAGTATACAGAACAGGGGATACGGGGAGCTGTTTTTT CASIQNRGYGELFF
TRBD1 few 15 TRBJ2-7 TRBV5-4 TGTGCCAGCAGCTTGGAGCCAGGGGGCATCTACGAGCAGTACTTC CASSLEPGGIYEQYF
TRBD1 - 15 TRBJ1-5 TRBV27 TGTGCCAGCAGTTCATCTACAGGGGGGTATCAGCCCCAGCATTTT CASSSSTGGYQPQHF
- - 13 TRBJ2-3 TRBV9 TGTGCCAGCAGCGTAGATCGGTCAGATACGCAGTATTTT CASSVDRSDTQYF
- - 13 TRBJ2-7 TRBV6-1 TGTGCCAGCAGTGAAAACAGCTCCTACGAGCAGTACTTC CASSENSSYEQYF
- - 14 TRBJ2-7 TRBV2 TGTGCCAGCAGTGATAAAGGGGTTTACTACGAGCAGTACTTC CASSDKGVYYEQYF
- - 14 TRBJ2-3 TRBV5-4 TGTGCCAGCAGCTTTCGGACTACCACAGATACGCAGTATTTT CASSFRTTTDTQYF
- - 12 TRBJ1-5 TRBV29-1 TGCAGCGTTGCACAGGGAAATCAGCCCCAGCATTTT CSVAQGNQPQHF
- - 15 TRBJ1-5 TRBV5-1 TGCGCCAGCAGCTTGGCAGGGAGGAACAATCAGCCCCAGCATTTT CASSLAGRNNQPQHF
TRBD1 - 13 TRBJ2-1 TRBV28 TGTGCCAGCAGTCCGACAGGGTGGAATGAGCAGTTCTTC CASSPTGWNEQFF
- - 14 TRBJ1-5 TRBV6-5 TGTGCCAGCAGCCGCGACAGCGGCAATCAGCCCCAGCATTTT CASSRDSGNQPQHF
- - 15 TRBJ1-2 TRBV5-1 TGCGCCAGCAGCAAGACAGATTCACCCGTCTATGGCTACACCTTC CASSKTDSPVYGYTF
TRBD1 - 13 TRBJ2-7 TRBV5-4 TGTGCCAGCAGCCAAATACAGGGGGACGAGCAGTACTTC CASSQIQGDEQYF
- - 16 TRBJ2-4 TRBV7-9 TGTGCCAGCAGCTTATGGGCAGAGACTATCGAAAACATTCAGTACTTC CASSLWAETIENIQYF
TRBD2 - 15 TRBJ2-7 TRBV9 TGTGCCAGCAGCCGACATAGCGGGAAACTCTACGAGCAGTACTTC CASSRHSGKLYEQYF
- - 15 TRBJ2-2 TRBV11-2 TGTGCCAGCAGAAAAACAGGGCAGTACACCGGGGAGCTGTTTTTT CASRKTGQYTGELFF
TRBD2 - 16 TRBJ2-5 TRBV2 TGTGCCAGCAGTGAAGAGATTAGCGGGGTTGAAGAGACCCAGTACTTC CASSEEISGVEETQYF
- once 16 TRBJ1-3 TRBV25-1 TGTGCCAGCAGTGAAACGGTGCCTCACTCTGGAAACACCATATATTTT CASSETVPHSGNTIYF
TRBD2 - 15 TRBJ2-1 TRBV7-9 TGTGCCAGCAGCCTGGGGACTAGCGGTCACAATGAGCAGTTCTTC CASSLGTSGHNEQFF
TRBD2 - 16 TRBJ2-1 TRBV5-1 TGCGCCAGCAGCTTGGGACTAGCGGTAACCTACAATGAGCAGTTCTTC CASSLGLAVTYNEQFF
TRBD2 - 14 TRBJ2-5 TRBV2 TGTGCCAGCAGTCCCCTAGCGGTCCAAGAGACCCAGTACTTC CASSPLAVQETQYF
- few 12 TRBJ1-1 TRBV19 TGTGCCAGTAGTCCCCCTACCGGTGAAGCTTTCTTT CASSPPTGEAFF
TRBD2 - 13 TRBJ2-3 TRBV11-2 TGTGCCATAGGGCGGGAGGGCACAGATACGCAGTATTTT CAIGREGTDTQYF
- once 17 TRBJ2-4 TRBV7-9 TGTGCCAGCAGCTTAGATACAGGGCTCGGTGCCAAAAACATTCAGTACTTC CASSLDTGLGAKNIQYF
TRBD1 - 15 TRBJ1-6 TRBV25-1 TGTGCCAGCAGTGCGGGACAGGTAGAGGGTTCACCCCTCCACTTT CASSAGQVEGSPLHF
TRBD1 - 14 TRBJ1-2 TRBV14 TGTGCCAGCAGCCGGCAGGGGACAGGGGGTTGGTACACCTTC CASSRQGTGGWYTF
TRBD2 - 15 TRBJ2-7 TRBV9 TGTGCCAGCAGCGTTACTAGCGGGATAATCTACGAGCAGTACTTC CASSVTSGIIYEQYF
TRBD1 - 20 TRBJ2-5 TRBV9 TGTGCCAGCAGCGTAGGGAGGTTAATAACCGGGACAGGGGCGGAGGAGACCCAGTACTTC CASSVGRLITGTGAEETQYF
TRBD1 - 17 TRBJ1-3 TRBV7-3 TGTGCCAGCAGCGAGACAGGGGGCATAAACTCTGGAAACACCATATATTTT CASSETGGINSGNTIYF
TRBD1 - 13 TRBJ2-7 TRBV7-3 TGTGCCAGCAGCTTTGACAGGGGGCTCGAGCAGTACTTC CASSFDRGLEQYF
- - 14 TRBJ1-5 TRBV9 TGTGCCAGCAGCTCCCTGGGGGGGTATCAGCCCCAGCATTTT CASSSLGGYQPQHF
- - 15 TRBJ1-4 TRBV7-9 TGTGCCAGCAGCCCCGGACAGCATGGGAATGAAAAACTGTTTTTT CASSPGQHGNEKLFF
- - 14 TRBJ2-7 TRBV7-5 TGTGCCAGAAGCTTAGGGGCCCGGACCTACGAGCAGTACTTC CARSLGARTYEQYF
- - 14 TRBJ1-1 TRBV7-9 TGTGCCAGCAGCTTAGTGGGGGCCGACACTGAAGCTTTCTTT CASSLVGADTEAFF
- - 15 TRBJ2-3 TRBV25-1 TGTGCCAGCAGTGAATTAGGAGGAGGTACAGATACGCAGTATTTT CASSELGGGTDTQYF
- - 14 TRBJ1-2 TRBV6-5 TGTGCCAGCAGTTACGGGTGGCAGGGCTATGGCTACACCTTC CASSYGWQGYGYTF
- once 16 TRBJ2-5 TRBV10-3 TGTGCCATCAGTGAGTTTCACGGGGGGCCGAGAGAGACCCAGTACTTC CAISEFHGGPRETQYF
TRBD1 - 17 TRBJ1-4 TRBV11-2 TGTGCCAGCAGCGTCAGGACAGGGGGCTTCAGTAATGAAAAACTGTTTTTT CASSVRTGGFSNEKLFF
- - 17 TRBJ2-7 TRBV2 TGTGCCAGCAGTGTTAGTTCAGAGGGTCCAAATACCTACGAGCAGTACTTC CASSVSSEGPNTYEQYF
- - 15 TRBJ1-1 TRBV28 TGTGCCAGCAGGTTAGACACCATCGAGAACACTGAAGCTTTCTTT CASRLDTIENTEAFF
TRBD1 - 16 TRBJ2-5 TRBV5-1 TGCGCCAGCAGCTTCCTCGGGACAGGGATTATCGAGACCCAGTACTTC CASSFLGTGIIETQYF
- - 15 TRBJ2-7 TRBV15 TGTGCCACCAGCAGAGATCAGTGGTTGAGGAACGAGCAGTACTTC CATSRDQWLRNEQYF
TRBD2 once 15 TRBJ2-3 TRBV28 TGTGCCAGCACCCAGGGACTAGCATTCACAGATACGCAGTATTTT CASTQGLAFTDTQYF
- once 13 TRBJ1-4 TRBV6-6 TGTGCCAGCAGTCGGGACTGGAATGAAAAACTGTTTTTT CASSRDWNEKLFF